Listed here is a single TCR beta chain. The specificity of this receptor is unknown. One base away there is no much larger clone; base qualities are not given. This sample stems from a study of cytomegalovirus exposure and HLA in healthy donors (dated by TCRdb to the late 2010s). Looking at the study overall: An earlier analysis of approximately 590 of the donors reported roughly 300 Gb of sequence data and more than 90 million unique TCR beta sequences from 190 million or so T cells. Among some 400 genotyped donors of the cohort, an average of around 220,000 unique TCR beta nucleotide sequences was sequenced per donor, of which approximately 18% were non-productive. The aim of the study was to test whether cataloging public T cell receptors could identify signatures of past pathogen exposure. Genome-wide SNP genotypes for about 60% of the roughly 700 donors were used in a later genetic analysis, which treated that subset as a discovery cohort. The later analysis used no new phenotypic data to find candidate immune exposures, relying instead on TCR beta sequences and their occurrence across donors. The genetic ancestry cluster associated with self-reported Caucasian donors included roughly 84% of the roughly 400 genotyped donors. Typing coverage differed by locus: A, B, C, DRB1 and DQB1 were typed in roughly 620-640 donors, DQA1 in roughly 500, DPA1 in 606, and DPB1 in 450 to 490. The study profiled the T cell repertoires of hundreds of subjects by immunosequencing and related them to cytomegalovirus serostatus. To decide whether each TCR beta V gene segment behaved as functional or pseudogenic, an earlier analysis of several hundred of the donors relied on high-throughput TCR beta sequencing. Roughly five DR-DQ haplotypes were handled as single units for association and clustering because linkage in the cohort was strong. All discovery cohort repertoires had been generated on a single sequencing platform. Approximately 310 gigabases of sequencing data and 70 million to 95 million unique TCR sequences made up an early release that covered under 750 HLA-typed donors. Along with the approximately 600-subject first cohort, a separate validation cohort of over a hundred different subjects was used. HLA typing covered class I and class II loci at four-digit resolution. Donor age, sex, ethnicity and CMV serostatus were compiled alongside the repertoire data. High-throughput TCR immunosequencing, statistical association of individual TCRs with disease status, and machine learning were combined to predict cytomegalovirus infection status. A later analysis re-examined previously published TCR beta repertoires from more than 600 donors and added high-resolution HLA genotyping to investigate patterns of TCR occurrence.

The cohort was made up of several hundred healthy bone marrow donors. At the time of sampling, every cohort member was nominally healthy, though immune exposures that went unrecorded were likely present. The donor tested CMV seronegative, placing the donor among the 350 to 400 seronegative members of the cohort. Every donor gave a peripheral blood sample, and the peripheral blood mononuclear cells from that sample were used for TCR beta sequencing. The Qiagen DNeasy Blood Extraction Kit was used to extract genomic DNA from the blood cell samples. Library preparation was by the immunoSEQ multiplex PCR assay. For the multiplex PCR, a mixture combining 60 forward primers for TCR Vbeta segments and 13 reverse primers for TCR Jbeta segments was used. A multiplex PCR assay on genomic DNA amplified the CDR3 region of rearranged TCR beta genes. Amplified TCR beta libraries were sequenced as 87-base-pair reads on the Illumina HiSeq System. Per the source publication's procedure: A later analysis counted some 74 million unique TCR beta chains across the 666 repertoires, and roughly 11 million of these chains were shared by at least two donors. A nearest-neighbor algorithm error-corrected the raw reads and collapsed the reads into unique sequences, merging closely related sequences to remove PCR and sequencing errors. CDR3 sequences were aligned to IMGT reference sequences to assign V, D and J gene segments. Each retained sequence needed at least a six-nucleotide match to both a V gene segment and a J gene segment. A rearrangement counted as productive if the CDR3 had no stop codons and remained in frame with V and J, and every other rearrangement counted as non-productive. CDR3 was defined according to IMGT convention as the region running from the second conserved V-encoded cysteine to the conserved J-encoded phenylalanine. The earlier analysis of roughly 590 of the donors excluded any sequence lacking an unambiguous match to a single V gene segment. An earlier analysis of fewer than 750 of the donors called V segments functional above 56.7% productive rearrangements and segregating when the between-donor standard deviation exceeded 5%. A statistical classification framework was developed to diagnose cytomegalovirus status using the catalog of TCR beta chain sequences. In a later analysis, V and J genes were assigned by comparing TCR nucleotide sequences against IMGT/GENE-DB human TR gene sequences. The TCRdist pipeline was used in a later analysis to assign CDR3 sequences and most-parsimonious VDJ recombination scenarios. A later analysis defined each TCR beta chain by its CDR3 amino acid sequence plus V-gene family, and excluded reads lacking a unique V-gene family. As a way to deal with suspected cross-contamination and a sequencing artifact, a later analysis dropped 450 to 600 nucleotide sequences that were highly shared and had low generation probability. In a later analysis, a clonal expansion index for each public chain was calculated from normalized within-repertoire ranks of inferred template counts. A later analysis computed generation probabilities with a VDJ recombination model fitted to out-of-frame rearrangements, and checked the results against IGoR. Hypergeometric tests were used in a later analysis to score TCR-TCR, TCR-HLA and TCR-CMV co-occurrence, with a repertoire-size bias correction applied to the TCR pairs. To estimate false discovery rates, a later analysis permuted the HLA or CMV assignments 20 times. In a later analysis, co-occurring TCRs were grouped using DBSCAN, and TCRdist sequence similarity was added for clustering within HLA-allele-positive subsets. Repertoires with fewer than 30,000 or more than 120,000 public chains, plus five repertoires with anomalous nucleotide sharing, were excluded from co-occurrence clustering. TCRdb retrieved this table from immuneACCESS and kept in-frame rearrangements only. Not all clones are present; in checked studies, unresolved V genes account for under half, and no reason is known for the remainder. The D gene and trimming were derived from the DNA, and the V and J assignments and clone size from that table. This sample has tens of thousands of clones in its table, and about 78% of those were observed once. Roughly 1.5% of the sample rests with the top ten.

In the germline V gene, CDR1 corresponds to MNHNS and CDR2 to SASEGT. The CDR3 runs 15 amino acids, cysteine and phenylalanine included. Only the CDR3 portion is preserved as DNA: 45 bases, with reading frame beginning at the first base. Ends trimmed: V by 4 bases, J by 6 bases; bases unmatched to a gene: 9. Results the study describes overall, beyond this receptor: The only immune exposure information available for the cohort was CMV serostatus. Because HLA typing was unavailable for some donors at each locus, only the typed subset was used in association tests. Compared with equally common non-associated chains, HLA-associated TCR beta chains in a later analysis were more clonally expanded and had lower generation probabilities. A further reported finding was that TCR beta sequences accurately predicted the HLA-A and HLA-B alleles for most subjects in the first cohort. A later analysis reported that several top co-occurrence clusters appeared linked to parvovirus B19, influenza, CMV and Epstein-Barr virus. In vitro tests confirmed that a few of the cytomegalovirus-associated TCR beta chains recognize cytomegalovirus antigens. In both the original and validation cohorts, the classifier was reported to diagnose cytomegalovirus status with high specificity and sensitivity. V-gene and J-gene trimming of TCR beta chains was associated with a missense DCLRE1C variant in a later genetic analysis, and the association was replicated in an independent cohort. Because counts were too low, approximately 15 rarely observed V segments, including chromosome 9 orphons, were excluded from the earlier analysis of under 650 of the donors. The authors suggested that the approach could potentially be extended to other disease states and immunological phenotypes. According to a later analysis, most CMV-associated TCR beta chains appeared to be HLA-restricted, and the HLA associations seemed to be driven largely by CMV exposure. The cohort was sequenced for TCR beta chains only, and without alpha or paired-chain data the features that could be detected were limited. Strong co-occurrence of HLA alleles, especially DR and DQ, made assigning TCR associations to individual alleles difficult. In a later analysis, the rate of TCR association differed among HLA loci, with DRB1 alleles having the most associated TCRs and HLA-C alleles having the fewest. Most TCR sequences were observed very rarely across donors, whereas some public TCRs were present in many individuals. Roughly uniform sequencing depth across donors was assumed in presence/absence analyses, although this assumption may not hold. According to a later genetic analysis, donors in an Asian-associated ancestry cluster had fewer N-insertions in productive TCRs than the approximately 610-donor mean. At a false discovery rate of 0.05, a later analysis linked fewer than 20,000 TCR beta sequences to specific HLA alleles. Linkage disequilibrium might explain the correlated functional status among segregating V segments, but an unknown experimental factor could not be ruled out. Some IMGT-functional V segments, including TRBV6-2 and TRBV6-3, could not be distinguished by the 87-base-pair reads and were therefore excluded. In the study, around 150 TCR beta chains were listed as associated with cytomegalovirus. In an earlier analysis of under 600 of the donors, most TCR beta V segments were observed in productive rearrangements about 90% or about 30% of the time, broadly matching IMGT annotations. A group of highly shared sequence variants was considered likely to be a technical artifact of the sequencing pipeline.

The sequencing sample was made of PBMCs. The rearrangement combines TRBV6-1 with TRBJ1-5, with 7 bases aligning to TRBD1. The sequence came from a man aged 40-50 years in good health and CMV-seronegative. The nucleotide sequence reads as follows: TGTGCCAGCAGTGGTTCACAGGGGAGGCGTCAGCCCCAGCATTTT. This translates into CASSGSQGRRQPQHF.